This TCR beta chain was recovered during a study of cytomegalovirus exposure and HLA in healthy donors (dated by TCRdb to 2015 to 2018). Describing the broader study: According to an earlier analysis of a few hundred of the donors, roughly 180 million T cells yielded approximately 120 million unique TCR beta sequences and about 300 Gb of sequence data. An early release that covered about 600 HLA-typed donors contained 250 to 350 gigabases of sequencing data and tens of millions of unique TCR sequences. The genetic ancestry cluster associated with self-reported Caucasian donors included around four fifths of the roughly 400 genotyped donors. The aim of the study was to test whether cataloging public T cell receptors could identify signatures of past pathogen exposure. Using immunosequencing, the study profiled T cell repertoires from about 650 subjects and related those repertoires to cytomegalovirus serostatus. Along with the approximately 670-subject first cohort, a separate validation cohort of some 130 different subjects was used. To predict cytomegalovirus infection status, the study brought together high-throughput TCR immunosequencing, statistical association of individual TCRs with disease status, and machine learning. A later analysis re-analyzed previously published TCR beta repertoires from 500 to 700 donors and added high-resolution HLA genotyping to study TCR occurrence patterns. In the later analysis, no new phenotypic data were used to find candidate immune exposures; instead, reliance was placed on TCR beta sequences and their occurrence across donors. An earlier analysis of about 600 of the donors used high-throughput TCR beta sequencing to judge whether each TCR beta V gene segment behaved as functional or pseudogenic. Donor age, sex, ethnicity and CMV serostatus were collected together with the repertoire data. A later genetic analysis used genome-wide SNP genotypes for about 65% of the roughly 700 donors, treating that subset as a discovery cohort. Every repertoire in the discovery cohort had been generated on one and the same sequencing platform. Both class I and class II loci were covered by HLA typing, at four-digit resolution. Typing coverage varied by locus: roughly 620-640 donors for A, B, C, DRB1 and DQB1; roughly 520 for DQA1; about 570 for DPA1; 450 to 480 for DPB1. A few DR-DQ haplotypes were treated as single units for association and clustering because of strong linkage in the cohort. Among 398 genotyped donors of the cohort, an average of about 240,000 unique TCR beta nucleotide sequences were sequenced per donor, roughly 18% of them non-productive.

In total, just over 650 healthy bone marrow donors made up the cohort. All cohort members were sampled while nominally healthy, although unrecorded immune exposures were likely present. The donor tested CMV seronegative and was one of the 352 seronegative cohort members. Every donor gave a peripheral blood sample, and the peripheral blood mononuclear cells from that sample were used for TCR beta sequencing. The Qiagen DNeasy Blood Extraction Kit was used to extract genomic DNA from the blood cell samples. Broader findings and caveats from the paper: Most CMV-associated TCR beta chains appeared to be HLA-restricted in a later analysis, and the HLA associations seemed to be driven largely by CMV exposure. A cluster of highly shared sequence variants was judged likely to represent a technical artifact of the sequencing pipeline. Immune exposure information for the cohort was limited to CMV serostatus. Compared with equally common non-associated chains, HLA-associated TCR beta chains in a later analysis were more clonally expanded and had lower generation probabilities. Because the 87-base-pair reads could not distinguish some IMGT-functional V segments, including TRBV6-2 and TRBV6-3, those segments were excluded. When HLA alleles, especially DR and DQ, strongly co-occurred, attributing TCR associations to individual alleles was difficult. The study gave a list of about 150 TCR beta chains associated with cytomegalovirus. Correlated functional status among segregating V segments might reflect linkage disequilibrium, but an unknown experimental factor could not be ruled out. In a later analysis, several top co-occurrence clusters were reported to appear linked to parvovirus B19, influenza, CMV and Epstein-Barr virus. In a later analysis, the rate of TCR association differed among HLA loci, with DRB1 alleles having the most associated TCRs and HLA-C alleles having the fewest. In a later genetic analysis, fewer N-insertions in productive TCRs were reported among donors in an Asian-associated ancestry cluster than the roughly 700-donor mean. Roughly uniform sequencing depth across donors was assumed in presence/absence analyses, although this assumption may not hold. Because counts were too low, some 17 rarely observed V segments, including chromosome 9 orphons, were excluded from the earlier analysis of some 590 of the donors. Most TCR sequences were observed very rarely across donors, whereas some public TCRs were present in many individuals. Broadly in line with IMGT annotations, most TCR beta V segments showed up in productive rearrangements about 90% or about 30% of the time in an earlier analysis of some 590 of the donors. The classifier was reported to diagnose cytomegalovirus status with high specificity and sensitivity in both the original and validation cohorts. A further reported finding was that TCR beta sequences accurately predicted the HLA-A and HLA-B alleles for most subjects in the first cohort. V-gene and J-gene trimming of TCR beta chains was associated with a missense DCLRE1C variant in a later genetic analysis, and the association was replicated in an independent cohort. At a false discovery rate of 0.05, a later analysis linked around 15,000 TCR beta sequences to specific HLA alleles. This cohort had only TCR beta chains sequenced, and the lack of alpha or paired-chain data limited which features could be detected. HLA typing was unavailable for some donors at each locus, so association tests used only the typed subset. In vitro tests confirmed that three of the cytomegalovirus-associated TCR beta chains recognize cytomegalovirus antigens. It was suggested by the authors that the approach could potentially be generalized to other disease states and immunological phenotypes.

Receptors were amplified or captured by the immunoSEQ multiplex PCR assay. For the multiplex PCR, a mixture combining 60 forward primers for TCR Vbeta segments and 13 reverse primers for TCR Jbeta segments was used. The CDR3 region of rearranged TCR beta genes was amplified from genomic DNA with a multiplex PCR assay. Amplified TCR beta libraries were sequenced as 87-base-pair reads on the Illumina HiSeq System. As for the authors' bioinformatics: In a later analysis, some 80 million unique TCR beta chains were counted across the 650 to 750 repertoires, and roughly 10 million of these chains were shared by at least two donors. To remove PCR and sequencing errors, raw reads were error-corrected and collapsed into unique sequences using a nearest-neighbor algorithm that merged closely related sequences. To assign V, D and J gene segments, CDR3 sequences were aligned to IMGT reference sequences. For a sequence to be retained, a match of at least six nucleotides was required to both a V gene segment and a J gene segment. Rearrangements were called productive when the CDR3 lacked stop codons and stayed in frame with V and J; all others were non-productive. CDR3 was defined according to IMGT convention as the region running from the second conserved V-encoded cysteine to the conserved J-encoded phenylalanine. In an earlier analysis of some 550 of the donors, sequences lacking an unambiguous match to a single V gene segment were excluded. In an earlier analysis of several hundred of the donors, a V segment was called functional when productive rearrangements were above 56.7%, and segregating when the standard deviation between donors exceeded 5%. A statistical classification framework was built for diagnosing cytomegalovirus status from the catalog of TCR beta chain sequences. A later analysis assigned V and J genes by comparing TCR nucleotide sequences with IMGT/GENE-DB human TR gene sequences. The TCRdist pipeline was used in a later analysis to assign CDR3 sequences and most-parsimonious VDJ recombination scenarios. In a later analysis, each TCR beta chain was defined by its CDR3 amino acid sequence together with its V-gene family, and reads lacking a unique V-gene family were excluded. To address suspected cross-contamination and a sequencing artifact, a later analysis removed over 500 highly shared, low-generation-probability nucleotide sequences. A later analysis calculated a clonal expansion index for each public chain from normalized within-repertoire ranks of inferred template counts. A later analysis computed generation probabilities with a VDJ recombination model fitted to out-of-frame rearrangements, and checked the results against IGoR. In a later analysis, hypergeometric tests were used to score TCR-TCR, TCR-HLA and TCR-CMV co-occurrence, with a repertoire-size bias correction applied to TCR pairs. A later analysis estimated false discovery rates by permuting HLA or CMV assignments 20 times. In a later analysis, co-occurring TCRs were grouped using DBSCAN, with TCRdist sequence similarity added in when clustering inside HLA-allele-positive subsets. Repertoires with fewer than 30,000 or more than 120,000 public chains, plus five repertoires with anomalous nucleotide sharing, were excluded from co-occurrence clustering. What TCRdb holds here is the immuneACCESS table cut down to in-frame rearrangements. Part of the clones is not present; checked against another copy, under half of the missing clones reflect an unresolved V gene, and the others are unexplained. V, J and clone size are taken as reported in that table, and D and trimming were inferred from the DNA itself. The sample table records some 25,000 clones; nearly 80% of these occur just once. The top ten clones comprise about 4.2% of the sample.

On this clone itself: Its recognized antigen is unknown. Qualities for individual bases were not recorded, and no much larger clone is one base off.

In the germline V gene (reference sequence), CDR1 corresponds to SEHNR and CDR2 to FQNEAQ. The CDR3 runs 14 amino acids, cysteine and phenylalanine included. Kept here is only the CDR3 DNA, which spans 42 bases and is read in frame from base 1. V is pared back by 5 bases and J by 4 bases, with 11 bases lying between the germline termini. Material for sequencing was PBMCs. The clonotype was recovered from a male donor in good health and CMV-seronegative. Here the chain combines TRBV7-9 and TRBJ1-4; TRBD1 is possibly the D segment (6 matching bases). The CDR3 has the sequence CASSLDSGNEKLFF. The DNA sequence follows: TGTGCCAGCAGCCTGGACAGCGGTAATGAAAAACTGTTTTTT.